The entry below gives a single T cell receptor (beta chain) sequence along with its context. This sample is part of a study of blood T cell repertoires in COVID-19. Study-wide background: From T cells, B-cell-depleted T cells, or PBMCs came the material, which was cDNA or gDNA.

Original data processing: How many nucleated cells were present was estimated from reference gene primer amplification. Generated by immunoSEQ multiplex PCR, the TCRdb table keeps only in-frame clones and is missing some. For V, J and clone size, that table is used; D and trimming come from the DNA. The sample comprises 45,000 or so clones, around 90% of which are singletons, and roughly 13% rests with the top ten. Sequenced material: peripheral blood. The sequence came from a man at least 80 years old with acute or convalescent COVID-19.

The CDR3: CASSLFQGFQPQHF. The CDR3 nucleotides are TGTGCCAGCAGTTTATTTCAGGGCTTCCAGCCCCAGCATTTT. This chain connects TRBV27 to TRBJ1-5; D may be TRBD1 (5 bases). Germline values: CDR1 MNHEY, CDR2 SMNVEV (reference sequence). V was shortened by 1 base and J by 7 bases, with 11 bases between the two germline ends. The CDR3 contains 14 residues.